This entry describes one T cell receptor (beta chain). Its antigen remains unknown. The data were taken from a study of beta chain features in type 1 diabetes. Study as a whole: Researchers looked at 107,917,701 sorted cells across all samples.

General study results and limits: Shortening of TCRB CDR3s, moderate but significant, appeared in all four CD4+ subsets of Type 1 diabetes patients.

The investigators reverse transcribed all of the isolated RNA, so they sequenced expressed TCRB transcripts. Libraries were prepared by immunoSEQ multiplex PCR; TCRdb keeps only in-frame clonotypes and omits some of them. The repertoire holds fewer than 200,000 clones, with 10% as singletons. Purities in excess of 98% were seen in all sorted populations. The CDR3 sequence is 15 residues long. From germline, CDR1 is MDHEN and CDR2 SYDVKM. Trimming took 6 bases from V and 3 from J, leaving 15 bases between them. J is TRBJ1-5 and V is TRBV28; D uncertain. The material sequenced was central memory CD4+ T cells from blood. This receptor was taken from a man between 25 and 39 years old with type 1 diabetes. The CDR3 nucleotides read TGTGCCAGCAGCTCCGTGGCCGGACTCAATCAGCCCCAGCATTTT. Translation gives CASSSVAGLNQPQHF.